These 20 T cell receptor beta chains originate from one sample sequenced in a study of monozygotic twins with inflammatory bowel disease. TCRdb reworked the 5' RACE reads into one entry per CDR3 protein, no DNA. This sample's clone table lists 350,000 to 500,000 distinct CDR3 sequences. What was sequenced was blood. Every receptor here comes from a human donor with ulcerative colitis or Crohn's disease, or a healthy co-twin of an affected twin (not recorded which).

V and J are TRBV7-2 and TRBJ1-1. Germline assignment: CDR1 SGHTA and CDR2 FQGNSA. The CDR3 runs to 14 residues. The CDR3 region is CASSQNRLDTEAFF. The full variable domain, completed using reference TRBV7-2 and TRBJ1-1, is GAGVSQSPSNKVTEKGKDVELRCDPISGHTALYWYRQSLGQGLEFLIYFQGNSAPDKSGLPSDRFSAERTGGSVSTLTIQRTQQEDSAVYLCASSQNRLDTEAFFGQGTRLTVV.

The chain links TRBV9 to TRBJ2-7; TCRdb's D call of TRBD2 is untestable without DNA. Germline assignment: CDR1 SGDLS and CDR2 YYNGEE. This CDR3 comprises 15 residues. CDR3 sequence reads: CASSETSGVPYEQYF.

The rearrangement uses TRBV3-1 and TRBJ1-1; TCRdb outputs TRBD1, but without DNA this stays unchecked. Germline-derived CDR1 and CDR2 are LGHDT and YNNKEL (reference sequence). This CDR3 has 12 amino acids. The CDR3 is CASSPGGGEAFF.

This chain links TRBV30 with TRBJ1-2; TCRdb's assignment of TRBD1 cannot be checked, as there is no DNA. Germline V lookup: CDR1 GTSNPN, CDR2 SVGIG (reference sequence). The CDR3 is 14 amino acids. CDR3 region: CAWTRTAANYGYTF.

The V call is TRBV5-1, the J call TRBJ1-1; checking the TCRdb D call of TRBD1 is not possible without DNA. This CDR3 spans 14 amino acids. Germline CDR1 is SGHRS and CDR2 is YFSETQ. The CDR3: CASSAGQKNTEAFF.

The chain couples TRBV25-1 to TRBJ1-1. The CDR3 extends over 11 amino acids. Per germline, CDR1 MGHDK and CDR2 SYGVNS. Here the CDR3 reads CASREDTEAFF.

The chain links TRBV5-1 to TRBJ2-4; TCRdb returns TRBD2, unconfirmable since there is no DNA. The CDR3 loop spans 16 amino acids. The germline CDR1 and CDR2 sequences are SGHRS and YFSETQ. CDR3 in amino acids: CASSPDPGRAKNIQYF.

The rearrangement joins TRBV6-5 to TRBJ2-2. The CDR3 contains 13 residues. CDR1 is MNHEY and CDR2 is SVGAGI in the germline V gene. CDR3 amino acids: CASSGVVRGELFF.

The chain uses TRBV18 and TRBJ2-2; TCRdb calls TRBD1, which cannot be checked without DNA. Germline V lookup: CDR1 KGHSH, CDR2 LQKENI. The CDR3 has 17 amino acids. CDR3 loop: CASSPASGTLSTGELFF. Full variable domain (rest looked up from reference TRBV18 and TRBJ2-2): NAGVMQNPRHLVRRRGQEARLRCSPMKGHSHVYWYRQLPEEGLKFMVYLQKENIIDESGMPKERFSAEFPKEGPSILRIQQVVRGDSAAYFCASSPASGTLSTGELFFGEGSRLTVL.

The V call is TRBV20-1, the J call TRBJ2-1; TCRdb reports TRBD2, a call that lacks DNA to check it against. Germline assignment: CDR1 DFQATT and CDR2 SNEGSKA (reference sequence). The CDR3 is 17 amino acids. CDR3 sequence: CSARVLLSGTLGNEQFF.

The J gene is TRBJ2-7, the V gene TRBV12-3 or TRBV12-4. The CDR3 runs to 12 residues. The CDR3 protein is CASSFIIREQYF.

The chain employs TRBV9 and TRBJ2-3; the D call of TRBD2 rests on TCRdb alone, since no DNA is present to check it. Germline CDR1 SGDLS, CDR2 YYNGEE. The CDR3 extends over 14 amino acids. This chain's CDR3 is CASSFGTATDTQYF.

The chain recombines TRBV7-2 with TRBJ2-3; TCRdb proposes TRBD2, but this gene call is untestable without DNA. The germline V gene encodes CDR1 SGHTA and CDR2 FQGNSA. CDR3 size: 16 residues. The CDR3 is CASSLGGLAGVDTQYF.

The gene calls are TRBV5-6 and TRBJ2-7. The CDR3 is 13 amino acids. The germline V gene has CDR1 SGHDT and CDR2 YYEEEE. The CDR3 loop reads CASSFNEGYEQYF.

The V call is TRBV11-2, the J call TRBJ1-1. This CDR3 is 15 amino acids long. Germline loops: CDR1 SGHAT, CDR2 FQNNGV. The CDR3 spells CASSLEFTGLPEAFF.

V is TRBV5-5 and J is TRBJ1-5. Germline-derived CDR1 and CDR2 are SGHKS and YYEKEE (reference sequence). This CDR3 has 14 residues. This CDR3 is CARSLNLNGQPQHF.

This chain connects TRBV20-1 to TRBJ1-6; the D call from TCRdb, TRBD1, cannot be confirmed without DNA. The CDR3 covers 13 residues. The V gene's germline CDR1 is DFQATT and CDR2 SNEGSKA (reference sequence). The CDR3 loop reads CSAPPPGMAPLHF.

The chain couples TRBV2 to TRBJ2-1; TCRdb designates TRBD1, a call that cannot be tested without DNA. Germline lookup yields CDR1 SNHLY and CDR2 FYNNEI. The length of the CDR3 is 16 residues. The CDR3 protein is CASRTRTGASYNEQFF.

The V call is TRBV29-1, the J call TRBJ2-1; the TCRdb call, TRBD1, lacks DNA for checking. The germline CDR1 and CDR2 sequences are SQVTM and ANQGSEA. CDR3 length equals 14 residues. The CDR3 spells CSVPAGGSGNEQFF.

The chain joins TRBV6-1 to TRBJ2-1; the D call of TRBD2 rests on TCRdb alone, since no DNA is present to check it. The CDR3 is 15 amino acids. Germline V gene lookup returns CDR1 MNHNS and CDR2 SASEGT. Here the CDR3 reads CASLGLAASYNEQFF.